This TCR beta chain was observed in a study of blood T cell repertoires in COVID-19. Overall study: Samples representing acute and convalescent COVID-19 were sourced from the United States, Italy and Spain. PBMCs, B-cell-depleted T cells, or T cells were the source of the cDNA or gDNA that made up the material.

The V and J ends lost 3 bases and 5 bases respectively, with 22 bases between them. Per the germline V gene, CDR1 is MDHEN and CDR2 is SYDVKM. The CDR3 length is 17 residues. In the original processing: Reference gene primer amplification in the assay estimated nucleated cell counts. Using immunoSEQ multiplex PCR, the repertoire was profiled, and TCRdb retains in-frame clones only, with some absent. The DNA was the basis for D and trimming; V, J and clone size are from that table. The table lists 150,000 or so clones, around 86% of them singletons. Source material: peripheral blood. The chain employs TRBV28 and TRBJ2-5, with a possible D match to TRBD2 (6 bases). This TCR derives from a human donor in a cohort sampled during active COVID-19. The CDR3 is CASSFAYQRARSETQYF. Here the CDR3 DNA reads TGTGCCAGCAGTTTTGCCTACCAGCGGGCCCGGAGCGAGACCCAGTACTTC.